This TCR beta chain came from a study of Ad26.COV2.S vaccination and SARS-CoV-2 variants. Study in general: A participant enrolled in the COV1001 Ad26.COV2.S trial arm provided the sample.

Findings and limits, study-wide: Reportedly, spike-specific CD8+ and CD4+ T cell responses achieved substantial breadth once vaccination had taken place. Breadth measured for non-spike TCRs was similar across vaccine and placebo recipients.

Treatment described: around 19 received Ad26.COV2.S at low or high dose, single or two shots; five or six received placebo; per-sample allocation not given. Sample collection was performed on day 63 after the first vaccine or placebo injection. What was given as vaccine was an Ad26 vector encoding Wuhan-strain SARS-CoV-2 spike. Only in-frame clones appear in the TCRdb table, and some are missing; sequencing was by immunoSEQ multiplex PCR. The sample holds some 330,000 clones, roughly 90% seen once. Comments on this clone: Its antigen is undetermined.

The CDR3 consists of 16 residues. V dropped 1 base and J dropped 4; count of bases not matched to a gene: 5. CDR1 SGHTA and CDR2 FQGNSA come from the germline V gene. This sample comprised peripheral blood, obtained in a trial of Ad26.COV2.S vaccine versus placebo. V and J are TRBV7-2 and TRBJ2-1, with 9 bases fitting TRBD2. This sequence originates from a person between 18 and 65 years old who received the Ad26.COV2.S COVID-19 vaccine or a placebo. Here the CDR3 reads CASSLVAGGKYNEQFF. The CDR3 DNA reads as TGTGCCAGCAGCTTAGTGGCGGGGGGGAAATACAATGAGCAGTTCTTC.